These 16 T cell receptor beta chains originate from one sample sequenced in a study of T cell repertoires in cytomegalovirus infection. TCRdb redid the calling of the reads with MiXCR, one entry per CDR3 protein. The top ten clones hold approximately 13% of a sample with around 530,000 distinct CDR3 sequences, about a quarter of them seen once. Material: PBMCs. All receptors derive from a human donor in good health (CMV status not recorded). Some clones in this sample may be carry-over from other donors' samples.

This clonotype was recorded many times. This chain's CDR3 is CASSFNRNQPQHF. In DNA, the CDR3 is TGTGCCAGCAGCTTTAACAGAAATCAGCCCCAGCATTTT. The chain carries TRBV7-9 and TRBJ1-5; D not certain. V was shortened by 3 bases and J by 4 bases, with 7 bases between the two germline ends. Germline V CDR1 and CDR2: SEHNR, FQNEAQ (reference sequence). The CDR3 spans 13 residues.

This clonotype was counted only a few times. This chain joins TRBV28 and TRBJ2-2; D not certain. CDR3 length: 17 amino acids. Trimming removed 2 bases at V and 4 bases at J, with 17 bases between. CDR1 MDHEN and CDR2 SYDVKM come from the germline V gene. The CDR3 region is CASSLARDGIPTGELFF. The CDR3 DNA sequence: TGTGCCAGCAGTTTAGCCCGAGACGGAATACCCACCGGGGAGCTGTTTTTT.

This clonotype was observed a handful of times. The chain uses TRBV2 and TRBJ1-5; TRBD1 might be the D (5 bases). The V end was cut by 2 bases, the J end by 3 bases, with 11 bases between. The CDR3 covers 15 residues. Germline CDR1 is SNHLY and CDR2 is FYNNEI. CDR3 amino acids: CASSESWTYNQPQHF. CDR3 bases: TGTGCCAGCAGTGAAAGTTGGACATACAATCAGCCCCAGCATTTT.

About this clonotype: One junction end does not reproduce the germline sequence, and a read error may be involved. This chain connects TRBV20-1 to TRBJ1-4; 7 bases align to TRBD1. The germline gives CDR1 DFQATT, CDR2 SNEGSKA (reference sequence). This CDR3 region has 11 residues. The CDR3 is CSARDPRGQCF. In nucleotides, the CDR3 is TGCAGTGCTAGAGATCCGAGGGGGCAGTGTTTT.

This chain uses TRBV6-5 with TRBJ2-6, with 8 bases lining up with TRBD2. Germline V lookup: CDR1 MNHEY, CDR2 SVGAGI. The V gene end was trimmed by 2 bases and the J gene end by 0 bases; junction bases not matched to a gene: 6. CDR3 length equals 18 residues. Here the CDR3 reads CASSYTSGLASGANVLTF. For the CDR3, the DNA is TGTGCCAGCAGTTACACTAGCGGCCTAGCCTCTGGGGCCAACGTCCTGACTTTC.

This clonotype occurred many times. CDR3 sequence reads: CASSLEGLSNQPQHF. The CDR3 nucleotides are TGTGCCAGCAGCTTAGAGGGCTTAAGCAATCAGCCCCAGCATTTT. V is TRBV7-2 and J is TRBJ1-5; D not resolved. Germline CDR1 is SGHTA and CDR2 is FQGNSA. V was shortened by 1 base and J by 1 base, with 8 bases between the two germline ends. The CDR3 consists of 15 residues.

The rearrangement uses TRBV12-3 or TRBV12-4 and TRBJ2-5; D is unclear. The CDR3 spans 14 residues. The V gene lost 0 bases and the J gene lost 7 bases, with 12 bases spanning the gap. CDR3 sequence: CASSLAQSHGTQYF. The CDR3 DNA sequence: TGTGCCAGCAGTTTAGCACAGTCCCACGGGACCCAGTACTTC.

The chain recombines TRBV12-3 or TRBV12-4 with TRBJ1-2; D remains ambiguous. This CDR3 has 12 amino acids. The ends were cut back, 2 bases at V and 7 bases at J, with 8 bases in the middle. In nucleotides, the CDR3 is TGTGCCAGCAGTTTAAATATCGGTGGCTACACCTTC. Amino acid sequence: CASSLNIGGYTF.

There are a few counts of this clonotype. The V and J genes are TRBV25-1 and TRBJ1-2, with D maybe TRBD1 (5 bases). Trimming removed 2 bases from V and 7 bases from J, with 14 bases in between. Germline V gene lookup returns CDR1 MGHDK and CDR2 SYGVNS. CDR3 length equals 14 residues. This CDR3 reads CASSENLGGRGYTF. The CDR3 coding sequence is TGTGCCAGCAGTGAAAACCTGGGGGGACGTGGCTACACCTTC.

This clonotype was found a few times. The chain has TRBV15 and TRBJ2-7; 8 bases line up with TRBD1. Looked up from germline, CDR1 is LNHNV and CDR2 is YYDKDF (reference sequence). This CDR3 is 14 amino acids long. Trimming cost V 0 bases and J 9 bases; bases outside gene matches: 7. CDR3 residues: CATSREGTGSWQYF. CDR3 coding DNA: TGTGCCACCAGCAGAGAGGGGACAGGTTCTTGGCAGTACTTC.

There are many counts of this clonotype. The chain joins TRBV7-6 to TRBJ1-1, with D unresolved. CDR1 SGHVS and CDR2 FNYEAQ come from the germline V gene. V lost 5 bases and J lost 0, with 16 bases in between. The CDR3 sequence is 16 residues long. In DNA form, the CDR3 reads TGTGCCAGCAGCGACGGCCTGTCCGGACTGAACACTGAAGCTTTCTTT. Protein: CASSDGLSGLNTEAFF.

This clonotype appeared many times. The chain combines TRBV7-2 with TRBJ1-3, with D unclear. The germline gives CDR1 SGHTA, CDR2 FQGNSA. Between the trimmed V and J ends, which lost 11 bases and 0 bases, there was a span of 8 bases. The CDR3 contains 12 residues. The CDR3 nucleotides read TGTGCCGGTTCGGCCTCTGGAAACACCATATATTTT. Its translation: CAGSASGNTIYF. Full variable domain (missing parts from reference TRBV7-2 and TRBJ1-3): GAGVSQSPSNKVTEKGKDVELRCDPISGHTALYWYRQSLGQGLEFLIYFQGNSAPDKSGLPSDRFSAERTGGSVSTLTIQRTQQEDSAVYLCAGSASGNTIYFGEGSWLTVV.

The gene calls are TRBV23-1 and TRBJ2-2, with TRBD1 matching over 7 bases. TRBV23-1 is an open reading frame whose function is uncertain. The trim removed 7 bases at V and 3 bases at J, leaving 29 bases unmatched. The CDR3 length is 22 residues. Here the CDR3 DNA reads TGCGCCAGCAAAACCTGGTGGGACAGAAAATCCGAGGGAGCCCTACACACCGGGGAGCTGTTTTTT. Translating it yields CASKTWWDRKSEGALHTGELFF.

This sequence joins TRBV19 and TRBJ2-5; D remains ambiguous. Germline CDR1 and CDR2: LNHDA and SQIVND (reference sequence). This CDR3 has 15 amino acids. V gave up 10 bases and J gave up 5 bases, with 23 bases separating them. In DNA, the CDR3 is TGTGCCACACGTCAAATTACAGTTAACGGGGAGACCCAGTACTTC. Protein sequence: CATRQITVNGETQYF. Using reference TRBV19 and TRBJ2-5 for the parts outside the CDR3, the full variable domain is DGGITQSPKYLFRKEGQNVTLSCEQNLNHDAMYWYRQDPGQGLRLIYYSQIVNDFQKGDIAEGYSVSREKKESFPLTVTSAQKNPTAFYLCATRQITVNGETQYFGPGTRLLVL.

This clonotype was observed many times. The chain is built from TRBV6-2 or TRBV6-3 and TRBJ2-2; 7 bases align to TRBD1. Losses at the gene ends were 2 bases for V and 3 bases for J; bases not matched to a gene: 9. The CDR3 loop spans 17 amino acids. Germline V gene data show CDR1 as MNHEY and CDR2 as SVGEGT. The CDR3 nucleotides are TGTGCCAGCAGTTACAGGGGGCGTCGGGGATACACCGGGGAGCTGTTTTTT. This translates into CASSYRGRRGYTGELFF.

This clonotype was counted many times. The rearrangement uses TRBV7-2 and TRBJ2-3; 8 bases agree with TRBD2. Germline V CDR1 and CDR2: SGHTA, FQGNSA. Trimming cost V 6 bases and J 4 bases; bases outside gene matches: 9. This CDR3 has 15 residues. CDR3 sequence: CASRPGSGSADTQYF. The DNA of the CDR3 is TGTGCCAGCAGGCCAGGGAGCGGGAGTGCAGATACGCAGTATTTT.